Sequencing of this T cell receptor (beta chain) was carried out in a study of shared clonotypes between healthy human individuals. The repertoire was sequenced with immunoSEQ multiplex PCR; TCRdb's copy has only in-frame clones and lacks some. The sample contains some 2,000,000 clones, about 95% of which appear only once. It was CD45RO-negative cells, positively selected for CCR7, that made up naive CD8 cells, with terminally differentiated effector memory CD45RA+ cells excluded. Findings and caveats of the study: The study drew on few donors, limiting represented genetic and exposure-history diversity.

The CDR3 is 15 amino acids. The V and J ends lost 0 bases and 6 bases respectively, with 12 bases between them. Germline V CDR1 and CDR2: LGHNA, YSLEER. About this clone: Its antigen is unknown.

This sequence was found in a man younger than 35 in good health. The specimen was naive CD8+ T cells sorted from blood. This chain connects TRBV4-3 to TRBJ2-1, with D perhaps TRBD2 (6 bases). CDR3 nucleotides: TGCGCCAGCAGCCAAGACGGGGGTATGGCCAATGAGCAGTTCTTC. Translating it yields CASSQDGGMANEQFF.